A single sample gave rise to the 25 T cell receptor beta chains below, sequenced in a study of shared clonotypes between healthy human individuals. TCRdb keeps only in-frame clones here, not all; method: immunoSEQ multiplex PCR. The sample includes about 480,000 clones, 60% to 85% of them seen just once. Source material: PBMCs. All receptors come from a woman between 40 and 50 years old in good health. Some clones in this sample may be carry-over from other donors' samples.

The chain employs TRBV7-9 and TRBJ1-1; 8 bases match TRBD1. The CDR3 runs to 15 residues. Trimming took 7 bases from V and 4 from J; bases not matched to a gene: 11. Germline V gives CDR1 SEHNR, CDR2 FQNEAQ (reference sequence). As DNA, the CDR3 is TGTGCCAGCACCTTCTGGACAGGGAAAGGCACTGAAGCTTTCTTT. Its protein product is CASTFWTGKGTEAFF.

This chain uses TRBV14 with TRBJ2-5; D gene ambiguous. The germline gives CDR1 SGHDN, CDR2 FVKESK. There are 13 residues in the CDR3. Trimming shortened V by 1 base and J by 2 bases, and 5 bases separated the two germline ends. This CDR3 reads CASSQGDQETQYF. DNA of the CDR3: TGTGCCAGCAGCCAAGGAGATCAAGAGACCCAGTACTTC. Full variable domain (outside the CDR3, taken from reference TRBV14 and TRBJ2-5): EAGVTQFPSHSVIEKGQTVTLRCDPISGHDNLYWYRRVMGKEIKFLLHFVKESKQDESGMPNNRFLAERTGGTYSTLKVQPAELEDSGVYFCASSQGDQETQYFGPGTRLLVL.

J is TRBJ2-7 and V is TRBV28; 7 bases agree with TRBD2. Trimming at V came to 4 bases and at J to 0 bases, leaving 6 bases not matched to a gene. The CDR3 spans 15 residues. CDR1 and CDR2 from the germline V gene are MDHEN and SYDVKM. The CDR3 reads CASSSAGTTSYEQYF. The CDR3 coding sequence is TGTGCCAGCAGTTCAGCCGGGACTACCTCCTACGAGCAGTACTTC.

This clone was found a few times. The chain couples TRBV9 to TRBJ2-7; 12 bases align to TRBD2. The CDR3 has 16 residues. After removal of 0 bases from V and 9 bases from J, the junction contained 10 bases not matched to a gene. Germline values: CDR1 SGDLS, CDR2 YYNGEE. CDR3 amino acids: CASSVGLAGGPQRQYF. For the CDR3, the DNA is TGTGCCAGCAGCGTAGGGCTAGCGGGAGGGCCTCAGAGGCAGTACTTC.

The chain carries TRBV20-1 and TRBJ2-1, with no clear D. Germline V CDR1 and CDR2: DFQATT, SNEGSKA (reference sequence). V lost 5 bases and J lost 16, with 18 bases in between. CDR3 size: 11 residues. The CDR3 DNA reads as TGCAGTGCTTTTGACCGGACGCGGAGCTTCTTC. Its protein product is CSAFDRTRSFF.

The chain carries TRBV6-1 and TRBJ1-2; no clear D gene. The CDR3 runs 14 residues. Germline assignment: CDR1 MNHNS and CDR2 SASEGT. Trimming removed 1 base from V and 1 base from J, with 7 bases in between. The CDR3 coding sequence is TGTGCCAGCAGTGAAGGGTGGGGTAACTATGGCTACACCTTC. It codes for CASSEGWGNYGYTF.

The chain combines TRBV5-6 with TRBJ2-3; the match to TRBD2 covers 14 bases. V lost 4 bases, J lost 4 bases, and 5 bases stayed unmatched. This CDR3 has 16 residues. CDR1 and CDR2 from the germline V gene are SGHDT and YYEEEE. CDR3 sequence: CASSRGLAGGSDTQYF. As DNA, the CDR3 is TGTGCCAGCAGCCGTGGACTAGCGGGAGGCTCAGATACGCAGTATTTT.

The chain recombines TRBV10-2 with TRBJ2-5; D uncertain. TRBJ2-7 matches the DNA end more closely, so the J call is doubtful. The CDR3 extends over 12 amino acids. Looked up from germline, CDR1 is WSHSY and CDR2 is SAAADI. The CDR3 sequence: CASSDFNYEQYF. The DNA of the CDR3 is TGCGCCAGCAGTGACTTCAACTACGAGCAGTACTTC.

The J gene is TRBJ2-7, the V gene TRBV18, with D uncertain. Trimming removed 3 bases at V and 2 bases at J, with 8 bases between. The CDR3 runs to 13 residues. Germline CDR1 and CDR2: KGHSH and LQKENI. CDR3 sequence (DNA): TGTGCCAGCTCACCGGGTGTAACCTACGAGCAGTACTTC. It yields the protein CASSPGVTYEQYF.

V usage is TRBV28 and J usage is TRBJ2-1; 9 bases agree with TRBD2. The germline V gene has CDR1 MDHEN and CDR2 SYDVKM. The CDR3 covers 15 residues. The V gene end was trimmed by 6 bases and the J gene end by 3 bases; junction bases not matched to a gene: 6. The DNA of the CDR3 is TGTGCCAGCAGCCCGAGCGGGAGGTTCTACAATGAGCAGTTCTTC. Its protein is CASSPSGRFYNEQFF.

This clone appeared a single time. The chain is built from TRBV19 and TRBJ2-2; TRBD1 aligns across 7 bases. This CDR3 comprises 14 residues. Germline CDR1 is LNHDA and CDR2 is SQIVND (reference sequence). Trimming removed 3 bases from V and 6 bases from J; junction bases left unmatched: 4. DNA of the CDR3: TGTGCCAGTAGTATCGGCCAGGGGGCCGGGGAGCTGTTTTTT. This encodes CASSIGQGAGELFF.

A single count supports this clone. The CDR3 reads CASSDSTRGTQYF. As DNA, the CDR3 is TGTGCCAGCAGTGACTCAACCCGGGGCACGCAGTATTTT. This chain joins TRBV6-4 and TRBJ2-3, with D possibly called TRBD1 or TRBD2 (5 bases each). The germline CDR1 and CDR2 sequences are MRHNA and SNTAGT. CDR3 length: 13 amino acids. Trimming shortened V by 0 bases and J by 9 bases, and 10 bases separated the two germline ends.

This chain links TRBV19 with TRBJ2-7, with a tentative D call TRBD2 (5 bases). V lost 6 bases, J lost 0 bases, and 12 bases lay in between. The CDR3 totals 14 residues. Germline V gives CDR1 LNHDA, CDR2 SQIVND (reference sequence). The CDR3 DNA is TGTGCCAGTAGCCTTAGCGCGAGCTCCTACGAGCAGTACTTC. Its translation is CASSLSASSYEQYF.

V is TRBV7-3 and J is TRBJ2-1; no definite D call. The ends were cut back, 2 bases at V and 6 bases at J, with 14 bases in the middle. Germline CDR1 reads SGHTA; CDR2 reads FQGTGA. The CDR3 length is 15 residues. The CDR3 region has the DNA TGTGCCAGCAGCTTAGAACGGGCAGGCGTCAATGAGCAGTTCTTC. Protein sequence: CASSLERAGVNEQFF.

Here the CDR3 DNA reads TGTGCCAGCAGCCCGGACTACCTGGCTCGGGAGCAGTACTTC. As protein: CASSPDYLAREQYF. V and J are TRBV6-5 and TRBJ2-7; maybe TRBD2 (6 bases). The CDR3 totals 14 residues. Germline V lookup: CDR1 MNHEY, CDR2 SVGAGI. Trimming took off 6 bases at V and 7 bases at J, with 19 bases between the two ends.

This clone has only a few counts. The J gene is TRBJ2-3, the V gene TRBV5-1, with 9 bases matching TRBD2. CDR1 SGHRS and CDR2 YFSETQ come from the germline V gene. This CDR3 region has 17 residues. Trimming took 2 bases from V and 6 from J; bases not matched to a gene: 13. The CDR3 is CASSLSLAGNGGDTQYF. In DNA, the CDR3 is TGCGCCAGCAGCTTATCTCTAGCGGGAAACGGGGGGGATACGCAGTATTTT.

The CDR3 sequence: CASSSTGSGRTEAFF. The DNA for the CDR3 is TGTGCCAGCAGTTCCACAGGGTCGGGACGCACTGAAGCTTTCTTT. The chain has TRBV28 and TRBJ1-1; possibly TRBD1 for D (6 bases). Germline CDR1 and CDR2: MDHEN and SYDVKM. This CDR3 comprises 15 residues. Trimming took off 4 bases at V and 4 bases at J, with 16 bases between the two ends.

The chain uses TRBV2 and TRBJ1-1; D is unclear. The V end lost 4 bases, the J end lost 3 bases, and 12 bases lay between the germline ends. Germline V CDR1 and CDR2: SNHLY, FYNNEI. This CDR3 spans 14 amino acids. The CDR3 loop reads CASSVGYVDTEAFF. The CDR3 DNA sequence: TGTGCCAGCAGTGTAGGGTATGTGGACACTGAAGCTTTCTTT.

This clone showed up just a few times. This chain uses TRBV5-1 with TRBJ2-3; 8 positions agree with TRBD2. The CDR3 is 17 residues long. J gave up 6 bases and V 0 bases, and 12 bases lay outside the gene matches. Per germline, CDR1 SGHRS and CDR2 YFSETQ. The CDR3 coding sequence is TGCGCCAGCAGCTTGGCCAGCGGGGGTAACCTAGTGGATACGCAGTATTTT. Its translation is CASSLASGGNLVDTQYF. Filled out from reference TRBV5-1 and TRBJ2-3, the complete variable domain reads KAGVTQTPRYLIKTRGQQVTLSCSPISGHRSVSWYQQTPGQGLQFLFEYFSETQRNKGNFPGRFSGRQFSNSRSEMNVSTLELGDSALYLCASSLASGGNLVDTQYFGPGTRLTVL.

This chain connects TRBV5-1 to TRBJ2-1; D may be TRBD2 (5 bases). Per germline, CDR1 SGHRS and CDR2 YFSETQ. The CDR3 spans 15 residues. Trimming took off 2 bases at V and 1 base at J, with 10 bases between the two ends. As DNA, the CDR3 is TGCGCCAGCAGCTTCTTAGCGTTTTCCTACAATGAGCAGTTCTTC. Amino acids: CASSFLAFSYNEQFF.

V is TRBV21-1 and J is TRBJ2-7; the listed D gene, TRBD1, was not tested against the DNA. TRBV21-1 is a documented pseudogene. CDR3 size: 19 residues. CDR3 sequence: CASSKGTLATGPCSYEQYF. CDR3 DNA: TGTGCCAGCAGCAAGGGGACTCTGGCGACAGGGCCGTGCTCCTACGAGCAGTACTTC.

This clone has just a few counts. The rearrangement uses TRBV18 and TRBJ1-2; D might be TRBD1 (5 bases). Germline lookup yields CDR1 KGHSH and CDR2 LQKENI. Trimming took off 3 bases at V and 8 bases at J, with 13 bases between the two ends. The CDR3 has 13 residues. The CDR3: CASSPETEWGYTF. The CDR3 coding sequence is TGTGCCAGCTCACCCGAGACAGAGTGGGGCTACACCTTC.

The chain combines TRBV7-2 with TRBJ2-5; 10 nucleotides match TRBD2. J gave up 4 bases and V 2 bases, and 4 bases lay outside the gene matches. The CDR3 has 15 residues. Germline loops: CDR1 SGHTA, CDR2 FQGNSA. CDR3: CASSLLAGGGETQYF. CDR3 DNA: TGTGCCAGCAGCTTATTAGCGGGAGGAGGAGAGACCCAGTACTTC.

With respect to this clone: The same CDR3 can be traced to other DNA sequences in this sample. The chain recombines TRBV13 with TRBJ2-7; 13 nucleotides agree with TRBD2. Germline CDR1 and CDR2: PRHDT and FYEKMQ (reference sequence). Losses at the gene ends were 5 bases for V and 7 bases for J; bases not matched to a gene: 11. The CDR3 consists of 16 residues. CDR3 loop: CASSHGLAGALGEQYF. For the CDR3, the DNA is TGTGCCAGCAGCCATGGACTAGCGGGAGCGTTGGGTGAGCAGTACTTC. Full variable domain (rest looked up from reference TRBV13 and TRBJ2-7): AAGVIQSPRHLIKEKRETATLKCYPIPRHDTVYWYQQGPGQDPQFLISFYEKMQSDKGSIPDRFSAQQFSDYHSELNMSSLELGDSALYFCASSHGLAGALGEQYFGPGTRLTVT.

The chain combines TRBV29-1 with TRBJ1-1; D call uncertain. V was cut by 7 bases and J by 1 base, with 13 bases left in between. Germline assignment: CDR1 SQVTM and CDR2 ANQGSEA. CDR3 size: 13 residues. CDR3 DNA: TGCAGCGGTAACAGCGCCCCGAACACTGAAGCTTTCTTT. It encodes CSGNSAPNTEAFF.